This T cell receptor beta chain came from a study of T cell repertoires in cytomegalovirus infection. For the study at large: Indicated by public TCR beta signatures were CMV infection and matching HLA type. Study-wide results and caveats: Dominating the ex vivo response were HLA-C-restricted CMV-specific TCR beta clonotypes. Based on cumulative public TCR beta family frequency, carriers of CMV plus the relevant HLA were identified.

TCRdb reprocessed the reads with MiXCR, giving one entry per CDR3 protein. The sample includes around 300,000 distinct CDR3 sequences, 9.5% of them seen just once. Germline-derived CDR1 and CDR2 are MGHDK and SYGVNS. V lost 6 bases and J lost 3, with 17 bases in between. The CDR3 is 15 amino acids. This clonotype was counted many times. Its target is unknown. The origin of this receptor is a human donor in good health (CMV status not recorded). Some clones in this sample may be carry-over from other donors' samples. The genes are TRBV25-1 and TRBJ1-1, with a weak D call TRBD1 (5 bases). The sequenced sample consisted of PBMCs. The CDR3 spells CASRHKGRAHTEAFF. The CDR3 nucleotides are TGTGCCAGCAGACACAAGGGGCGGGCACACACTGAAGCTTTCTTT.